The clone carrying this T cell receptor (beta chain) showed up just a few times. TCRdb fed the 5' RACE reads into MiXCR, producing one record per CDR3 protein. Found here are about 320,000 distinct CDR3 sequences, more than 13% of them singletons; the top ten hold 21%. This sample is part of a study of T-cell memory formation after mild COVID-19. Trimming pared 2 bases from V and 5 bases from J, leaving 5 bases between. Germline V gives CDR1 SGHVS, CDR2 FQNEAQ. CDR3 size: 12 residues. This sequence joins TRBV7-8 and TRBJ2-3; D gene unclear. The sequence was collected from a man aged 18-30 years who had mild COVID-19 (a few samples of this study predate the infection). Cell type and time point are not known. Material: PBMCs or a T cell subset sorted from them (not recorded which). CDR3 loop: CASSLTEDTQYF. CDR3 bases: TGTGCCAGCAGCTTAACAGAAGATACGCAGTATTTT.